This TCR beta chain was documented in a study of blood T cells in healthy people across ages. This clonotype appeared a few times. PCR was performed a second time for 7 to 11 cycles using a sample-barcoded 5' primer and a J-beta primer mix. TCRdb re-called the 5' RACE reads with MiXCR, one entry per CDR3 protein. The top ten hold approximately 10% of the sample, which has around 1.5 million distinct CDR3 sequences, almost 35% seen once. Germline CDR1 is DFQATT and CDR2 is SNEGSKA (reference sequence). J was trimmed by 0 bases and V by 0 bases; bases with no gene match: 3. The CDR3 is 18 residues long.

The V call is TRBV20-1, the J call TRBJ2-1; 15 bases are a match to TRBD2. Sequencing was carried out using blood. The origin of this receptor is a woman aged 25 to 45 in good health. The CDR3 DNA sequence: TGCAGTGCTAGAGACGGGACTAGCGGGGGGATCTCCTACAATGAGCAGTTCTTC. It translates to CSARDGTSGGISYNEQFF.